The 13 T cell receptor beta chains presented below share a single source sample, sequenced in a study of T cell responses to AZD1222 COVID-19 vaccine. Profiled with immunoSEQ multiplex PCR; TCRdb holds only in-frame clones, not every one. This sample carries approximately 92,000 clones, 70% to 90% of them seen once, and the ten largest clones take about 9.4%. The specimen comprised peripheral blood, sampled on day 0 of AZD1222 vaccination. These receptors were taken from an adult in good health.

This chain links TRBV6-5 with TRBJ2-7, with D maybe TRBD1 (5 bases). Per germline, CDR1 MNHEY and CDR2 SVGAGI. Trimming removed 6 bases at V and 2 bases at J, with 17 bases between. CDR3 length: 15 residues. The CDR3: CASSVDIPATYEQYF. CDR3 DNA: TGTGCCAGCAGCGTGGACATACCCGCCACCTACGAGCAGTACTTC.

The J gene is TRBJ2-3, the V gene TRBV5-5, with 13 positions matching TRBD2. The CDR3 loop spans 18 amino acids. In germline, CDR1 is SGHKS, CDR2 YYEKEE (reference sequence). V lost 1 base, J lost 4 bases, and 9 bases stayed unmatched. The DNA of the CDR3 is TGTGCCAGCAGCTTGAAGGGACTAGCGGGGTGGGGGCCAGATACGCAGTATTTT. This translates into CASSLKGLAGWGPDTQYF.

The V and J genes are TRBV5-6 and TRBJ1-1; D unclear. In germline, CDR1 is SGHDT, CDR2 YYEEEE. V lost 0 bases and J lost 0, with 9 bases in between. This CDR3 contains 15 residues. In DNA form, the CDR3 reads TGTGCCAGCAGCTTGGTGGGGAGTATGAACACTGAAGCTTTCTTT. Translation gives CASSLVGSMNTEAFF.

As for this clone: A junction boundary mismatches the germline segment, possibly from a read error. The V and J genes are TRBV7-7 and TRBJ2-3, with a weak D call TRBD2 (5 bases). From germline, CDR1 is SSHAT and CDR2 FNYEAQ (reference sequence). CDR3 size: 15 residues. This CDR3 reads CASSLDTGITDTQYF. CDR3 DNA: TGTGCTAGCAGCTTAGACACGGGAATCACAGATACGCAGTATTTT.

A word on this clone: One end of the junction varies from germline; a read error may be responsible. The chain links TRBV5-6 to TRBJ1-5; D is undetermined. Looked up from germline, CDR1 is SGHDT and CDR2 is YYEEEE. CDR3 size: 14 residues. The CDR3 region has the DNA TGTGCCAGCAGCTTGGTAAAGAGCAACCAGCCCCAGCATTTT. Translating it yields CASSLVKSNQPQHF.

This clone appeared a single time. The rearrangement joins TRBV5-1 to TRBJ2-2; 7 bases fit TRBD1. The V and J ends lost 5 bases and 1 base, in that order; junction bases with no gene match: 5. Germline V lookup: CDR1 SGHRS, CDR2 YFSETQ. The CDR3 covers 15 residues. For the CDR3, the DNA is TGCGCCAGCAGATCCGGGACAGAGAACACCGGGGAGCTGTTTTTT. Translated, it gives CASRSGTENTGELFF.

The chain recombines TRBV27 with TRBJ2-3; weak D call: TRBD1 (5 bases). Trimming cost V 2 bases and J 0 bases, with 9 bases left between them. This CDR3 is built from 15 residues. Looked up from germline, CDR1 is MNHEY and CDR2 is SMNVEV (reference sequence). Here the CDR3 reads CASSLQGPSTDTQYF. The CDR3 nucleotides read TGTGCCAGCAGTTTACAGGGCCCTAGCACAGATACGCAGTATTTT.

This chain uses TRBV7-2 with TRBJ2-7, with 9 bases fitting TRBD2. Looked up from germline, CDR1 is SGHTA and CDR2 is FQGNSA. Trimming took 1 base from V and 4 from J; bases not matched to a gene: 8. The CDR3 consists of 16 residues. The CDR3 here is CASSLGRLAEGYEQYF. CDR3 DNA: TGTGCCAGCAGCTTAGGGCGACTAGCGGAGGGATACGAGCAGTACTTC.

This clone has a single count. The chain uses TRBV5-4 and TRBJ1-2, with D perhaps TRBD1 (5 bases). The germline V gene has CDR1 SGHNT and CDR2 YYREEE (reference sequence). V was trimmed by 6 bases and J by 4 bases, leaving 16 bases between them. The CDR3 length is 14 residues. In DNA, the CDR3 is TGTGCCAGCACCCTGGGGGGAGGGCTCTATGGCTACACCTTC. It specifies CASTLGGGLYGYTF.

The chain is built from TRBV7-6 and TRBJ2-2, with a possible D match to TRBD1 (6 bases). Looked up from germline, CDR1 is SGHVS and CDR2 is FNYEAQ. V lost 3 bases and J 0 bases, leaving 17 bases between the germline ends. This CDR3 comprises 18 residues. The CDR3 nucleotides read TGTGCCAGCAGCTTCCACCCCCCAGGGGCAACGAACACCGGGGAGCTGTTTTTT. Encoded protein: CASSFHPPGATNTGELFF.

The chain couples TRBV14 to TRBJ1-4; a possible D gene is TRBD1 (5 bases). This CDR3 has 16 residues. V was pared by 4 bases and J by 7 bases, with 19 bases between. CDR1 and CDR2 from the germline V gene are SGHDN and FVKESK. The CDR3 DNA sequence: TGTGCCAGCAGCCTCCGTGGGCAGGGTTTCGGTGAAAAACTGTTTTTT. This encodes CASSLRGQGFGEKLFF. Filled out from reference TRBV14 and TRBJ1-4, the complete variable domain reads EAGVTQFPSHSVIEKGQTVTLRCDPISGHDNLYWYRRVMGKEIKFLLHFVKESKQDESGMPNNRFLAERTGGTYSTLKVQPAELEDSGVYFCASSLRGQGFGEKLFFGSGTQLSVL.

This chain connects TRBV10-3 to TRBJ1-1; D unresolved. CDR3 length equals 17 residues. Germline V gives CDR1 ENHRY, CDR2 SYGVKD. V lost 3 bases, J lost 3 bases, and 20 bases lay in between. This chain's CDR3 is CAISDRDVTGYHTEAFF. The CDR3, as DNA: TGTGCCATCAGTGATCGGGATGTGACGGGGTACCACACTGAAGCTTTCTTT.

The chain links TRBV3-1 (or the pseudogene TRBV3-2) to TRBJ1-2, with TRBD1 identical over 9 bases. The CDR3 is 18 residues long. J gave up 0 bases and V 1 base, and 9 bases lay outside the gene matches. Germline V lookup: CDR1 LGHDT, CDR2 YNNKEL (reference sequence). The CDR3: CASSQGFGTGKANYGYTF. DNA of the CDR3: TGTGCCAGCAGCCAAGGTTTCGGGACAGGGAAAGCTAACTATGGCTACACCTTC.